A selection of T cell receptor beta chains follows, all from one sample in a study of cytomegalovirus exposure and HLA in healthy donors. Assay used: immunoSEQ multiplex PCR; TCRdb lists only in-frame clones, some missing. This table has 95,000 to 150,000 clones, 88% appearing once. The sample consisted of PBMCs. All receptors derive from a woman between 18 and 29 years old in good health and CMV-seropositive. CDR3s include the opening cysteine and the closing phenylalanine or tryptophan. The D gene is left open where the match is weak. Only some rows state a clone size, as once, few, many or a class for expanded clones.

D gene: NA; clone size: NA; V gene: TRBV5-1; J gene: TRBJ2-5; CDR3 protein: CASSTTGTPQETQYF; CDR3 DNA: TGCGCCAGCAGCACCACTGGGACACCCCAAGAGACCCAGTACTTC
D gene: TRBD2; clone size: NA; V gene: TRBV9; J gene: TRBJ2-5; CDR3 protein: CASSVSSGRETQYF; CDR3 DNA: TGTGCCAGCAGCGTAAGTAGCGGGAGAGAGACCCAGTACTTC
D gene: NA; clone size: NA; V gene: TRBV29-1; J gene: TRBJ2-1; CDR3 protein: CSARSPGGSDEQFF; CDR3 DNA: TGCAGCGCCCGCTCCCCCGGTGGTTCCGATGAGCAGTTCTTC
D gene: TRBD1; clone size: NA; V gene: TRBV29-1; J gene: TRBJ1-5; CDR3 protein: CSVAIGTGAQPQHF; CDR3 DNA: TGCAGCGTTGCCATCGGGACAGGGGCTCAGCCCCAGCATTTT
D gene: NA; clone size: NA; V gene: TRBV10-3; J gene: TRBJ2-7; CDR3 protein: CAISTRWGGRPKSSYEQYF; CDR3 DNA: TGTGCCATCAGCACACGGTGGGGAGGAAGGCCAAAGAGCTCCTACGAGCAGTACTTC
D gene: TRBD2; clone size: once; V gene: TRBV6-5; J gene: TRBJ2-1; CDR3 protein: CASRRLAGGRNEQFF; CDR3 DNA: TGTGCCAGCAGGCGACTAGCGGGAGGGCGTAATGAGCAGTTCTTC
D gene: TRBD2; clone size: NA; V gene: TRBV11-3; J gene: TRBJ2-1; CDR3 protein: CASSFLLAGRFSYNEQFF; CDR3 DNA: TGTGCCAGCAGCTTCCTGCTAGCGGGCCGTTTCTCCTACAATGAGCAGTTCTTC
D gene: TRBD1; clone size: NA; V gene: TRBV19; J gene: TRBJ1-2; CDR3 protein: CASSIGGTGVGGYTF; CDR3 DNA: TGTGCCAGTAGTATCGGCGGGACAGGGGTAGGCGGCTACACCTTC
D gene: TRBD2; clone size: NA; V gene: TRBV7-8; J gene: TRBJ2-1; CDR3 protein: CASSFSGLAASSYNEQFF; CDR3 DNA: TGTGCCAGCAGCTTCTCGGGACTAGCGGCGAGCTCCTACAATGAGCAGTTCTTC
D gene: NA; clone size: NA; V gene: TRBV30; J gene: TRBJ2-7; CDR3 protein: CAWKPYRSSYEQYF; CDR3 DNA: TGTGCCTGGAAGCCTTACCGAAGCTCCTACGAGCAGTACTTC
D gene: TRBD2; clone size: NA; V gene: TRBV6-5; J gene: TRBJ2-1; CDR3 protein: CASSSGLGSYNEQFF; CDR3 DNA: TGTGCCAGCAGTTCGGGACTAGGTTCCTACAATGAGCAGTTCTTC
D gene: NA; clone size: once; V gene: TRBV6-5; J gene: TRBJ2-5; CDR3 protein: CASSQKETQYF; CDR3 DNA: TGTGCCAGCAGTCAAAAAGAGACCCAGTACTTC
D gene: NA; clone size: NA; V gene: TRBV19; J gene: TRBJ2-6; CDR3 protein: CASSIQGSGANVLTF; CDR3 DNA: TGTGCCAGTAGTATTCAGGGCTCTGGGGCCAACGTCCTGACTTTC
D gene: NA; clone size: NA; V gene: TRBV7-8; J gene: TRBJ1-1; CDR3 protein: CASSLETGMNTEAFF; CDR3 DNA: TGTGCCAGCAGCTTAGAGACAGGAATGAACACTGAAGCTTTCTTT
D gene: TRBD1; clone size: NA; V gene: TRBV7-6; J gene: TRBJ2-7; CDR3 protein: CASSPRDRVSEQYF; CDR3 DNA: TGTGCCAGCAGCCCGAGGGACAGGGTCTCCGAGCAGTACTTC
D gene: NA; clone size: NA; V gene: TRBV19; J gene: TRBJ1-2; CDR3 protein: CASSIGRGYTF; CDR3 DNA: TGTGCCAGTAGTATAGGGAGAGGCTACACCTTC
D gene: NA; clone size: NA; V gene: TRBV7-2; J gene: TRBJ1-2; CDR3 protein: CASSFGSGTIGLYTF; CDR3 DNA: TGTGCCAGCAGCTTTGGCTCGGGGACTATAGGTCTCTACACCTTC
D gene: TRBD1; clone size: once; V gene: TRBV6-5; J gene: TRBJ1-1; CDR3 protein: CASRGTGEKTEAFF; CDR3 DNA: TGTGCCAGCAGGGGTACAGGGGAAAAAACTGAAGCTTTCTTT
D gene: NA; clone size: NA; V gene: TRBV18; J gene: TRBJ1-1; CDR3 protein: CASSPNTVNTEAFF; CDR3 DNA: TGTGCCAGCTCACCTAACACAGTGAACACTGAAGCTTTCTTT
D gene: TRBD1; clone size: NA; V gene: TRBV6-1; J gene: TRBJ1-1; CDR3 protein: CASRDRNSNTEAFF; CDR3 DNA: TGTGCCAGCAGGGACAGGAATTCGAACACTGAAGCTTTCTTT
D gene: NA; clone size: once; V gene: TRBV18; J gene: TRBJ1-3; CDR3 protein: CASSHTTGTSSGNTIYF; CDR3 DNA: TGTGCCAGCTCTCATACCACCGGGACTTCCTCTGGAAACACCATATATTTT
D gene: NA; clone size: few; V gene: TRBV6-6; J gene: TRBJ1-6; CDR3 protein: CASSLGDSPLHF; CDR3 DNA: TGTGCCAGCAGCCTAGGTGACTCACCCCTCCACTTT
D gene: TRBD2; clone size: NA; V gene: TRBV19; J gene: TRBJ2-3; CDR3 protein: CASGTSGGASRTDTQYF; CDR3 DNA: TGTGCCAGTGGGACTAGCGGGGGGGCTTCCAGAACAGATACGCAGTATTTT
D gene: NA; clone size: NA; V gene: TRBV7-9; J gene: TRBJ2-1; CDR3 protein: CASSLDSLRYNEQFF; CDR3 DNA: TGTGCCAGCAGCTTAGACAGTCTCCGATACAATGAGCAGTTCTTC
D gene: NA; clone size: once; V gene: TRBV5-4; J gene: TRBJ2-2; CDR3 protein: CASSLLPPDWIKNTGELFF; CDR3 DNA: TGTGCCAGCAGCTTGTTGCCGCCCGACTGGATAAAGAACACCGGGGAGCTGTTTTTT
D gene: NA; clone size: NA; V gene: TRBV5-1; J gene: TRBJ1-1; CDR3 protein: CASSEGTDEAFF; CDR3 DNA: TGCGCCAGCAGCGAGGGGACTGATGAAGCTTTCTTT
D gene: NA; clone size: NA; V gene: TRBV21-1; J gene: TRBJ2-7; CDR3 protein: CASSPPTGGNPKNEQYF; CDR3 DNA: TGTGCCAGCAGCCCCCCGACGGGGGGTAACCCTAAGAACGAGCAGTACTTC
D gene: NA; clone size: NA; V gene: TRBV9; J gene: TRBJ2-6; CDR3 protein: CASSVDTSSGANVLTF; CDR3 DNA: TGTGCCAGCAGCGTAGACACCAGCTCTGGGGCCAACGTCCTGACTTTC
D gene: TRBD2; clone size: NA; V gene: TRBV18; J gene: TRBJ2-7; CDR3 protein: CASSLPGRAYEQYF; CDR3 DNA: TGTGCCAGCTCACTCCCAGGGAGGGCTTACGAGCAGTACTTC
D gene: NA; clone size: once; V gene: TRBV18; J gene: TRBJ1-3; CDR3 protein: CASSPPLKLSGNTIYF; CDR3 DNA: TGTGCCAGCTCACCACCGTTAAAGCTCTCTGGAAACACCATATATTTT
D gene: NA; clone size: NA; V gene: TRBV9; J gene: TRBJ2-7; CDR3 protein: CASSVDGGERKQYF; CDR3 DNA: TGTGCCAGCAGCGTAGATGGAGGGGAAAGGAAGCAGTACTTC
D gene: NA; clone size: NA; V gene: TRBV2; J gene: TRBJ1-4; CDR3 protein: CASSLQGPGTNEKLFF; CDR3 DNA: TGTGCCAGCAGTTTGCAGGGGCCGGGGACTAATGAAAAACTGTTTTTT
D gene: TRBD1; clone size: NA; V gene: TRBV5-1; J gene: TRBJ1-3; CDR3 protein: CASSFRGIASGNTIYF; CDR3 DNA: TGCGCCAGCAGCTTCAGGGGGATAGCCTCTGGAAACACCATATATTTT
D gene: TRBD1; clone size: NA; V gene: TRBV27; J gene: TRBJ1-1; CDR3 protein: CASTNRGGQIAFF; CDR3 DNA: TGTGCCAGCACTAACAGGGGGGGTCAGATCGCTTTCTTT
D gene: TRBD1; clone size: NA; V gene: TRBV29-1; J gene: TRBJ1-2; CDR3 protein: CSVRTGWYGYTF; CDR3 DNA: TGCAGCGTTCGGACAGGGTGGTATGGCTACACCTTC
D gene: TRBD1; clone size: NA; V gene: TRBV5-5; J gene: TRBJ1-4; CDR3 protein: CASSTRQGRTNEKLFF; CDR3 DNA: TGTGCCAGCAGCACCCGACAGGGGCGAACTAATGAAAAACTGTTTTTT
D gene: TRBD1; clone size: NA; V gene: TRBV28; J gene: TRBJ1-5; CDR3 protein: CASSSHRGRTQPQHF; CDR3 DNA: TGTGCCAGCAGTTCACACAGGGGGCGTACTCAGCCCCAGCATTTT
D gene: NA; clone size: NA; V gene: TRBV5-1; J gene: TRBJ2-1; CDR3 protein: CASNQQGDPPGEQFF; CDR3 DNA: TGCGCCAGCAACCAGCAGGGCGACCCCCCGGGTGAGCAGTTCTTC
D gene: NA; clone size: NA; V gene: TRBV18; J gene: TRBJ2-1; CDR3 protein: CASSPIERFEWGAGVF; CDR3 DNA: TGTGCCAGCTCACCAATCGAACGGTTCGAGTGGGGAGCAGGGGTCTTC
D gene: NA; clone size: NA; V gene: TRBV5-1; J gene: TRBJ2-7; CDR3 protein: CASSPGVEVGEQYF; CDR3 DNA: TGCGCCAGCAGCCCCGGGGTCGAGGTTGGCGAGCAGTACTTC
D gene: TRBD2; clone size: NA; V gene: TRBV5-1; J gene: TRBJ2-1; CDR3 protein: CASSLDGWSGLAGGNEQFF; CDR3 DNA: TGCGCCAGCAGCTTGGATGGGTGGTCCGGACTAGCGGGGGGGAATGAGCAGTTCTTC
D gene: NA; clone size: once; V gene: TRBV7-3; J gene: TRBJ2-7; CDR3 protein: CASSSGFGYEQYF; CDR3 DNA: TGTGCCAGCAGCTCAGGGTTTGGCTACGAGCAGTACTTC
D gene: TRBD1; clone size: few; V gene: TRBV25-1; J gene: TRBJ1-2; CDR3 protein: CASSALTGAGYTF; CDR3 DNA: TGTGCCAGCAGTGCGCTGACAGGGGCTGGCTACACCTTC
D gene: TRBD1; clone size: NA; V gene: TRBV30; J gene: TRBJ1-5; CDR3 protein: CAWADRGNQPQHF; CDR3 DNA: TGTGCCTGGGCGGACAGGGGAAATCAGCCCCAGCATTTT
D gene: NA; clone size: NA; V gene: TRBV30; J gene: TRBJ2-1; CDR3 protein: CAWSRGNEQFF; CDR3 DNA: TGTGCCTGGAGCCGCGGCAATGAGCAGTTCTTC
D gene: NA; clone size: NA; V gene: TRBV6-5; J gene: TRBJ2-1; CDR3 protein: CASSPSSYNEQFF; CDR3 DNA: TGTGCCAGCAGCCCGAGCTCCTACAATGAGCAGTTCTTC
D gene: NA; clone size: NA; V gene: TRBV23-1; J gene: TRBJ1-3; CDR3 protein: CASSTTTGSGNTIYF; CDR3 DNA: TGCGCCAGCAGTACCACGACAGGTTCTGGAAACACCATATATTTT
D gene: NA; clone size: once; V gene: TRBV15; J gene: TRBJ2-1; CDR3 protein: CATSAGRNRLEQFF; CDR3 DNA: TGTGCCACCAGCGCGGGACGGAATCGTTTGGAGCAGTTCTTC
D gene: TRBD1; clone size: NA; V gene: TRBV11-2; J gene: TRBJ1-1; CDR3 protein: CASTLRGGAGTEAFF; CDR3 DNA: TGTGCCAGCACCCTTAGAGGGGGCGCGGGTACTGAAGCTTTCTTT
D gene: NA; clone size: NA; V gene: TRBV6-4; J gene: TRBJ1-5; CDR3 protein: CASSDSSDSNQPQHF; CDR3 DNA: TGTGCCAGCAGTGACTCCAGCGATAGCAATCAGCCCCAGCATTTT
D gene: TRBD2; clone size: NA; V gene: TRBV7-9; J gene: TRBJ2-3; CDR3 protein: CASSPAGASTDTQYF; CDR3 DNA: TGTGCCAGCAGCCCCGCGGGAGCTAGCACAGATACGCAGTATTTT
D gene: TRBD1; clone size: NA; V gene: TRBV5-1; J gene: TRBJ2-2; CDR3 protein: CASSLAEGRGHRELFF; CDR3 DNA: TGCGCCAGCAGCTTGGCCGAAGGCAGGGGGCATCGGGAGCTGTTTTTT
D gene: TRBD2; clone size: once; V gene: TRBV29-1; J gene: TRBJ2-1; CDR3 protein: CSAVAGAGWNEQFF; CDR3 DNA: TGCAGCGCTGTAGCGGGGGCCGGATGGAATGAGCAGTTCTTC